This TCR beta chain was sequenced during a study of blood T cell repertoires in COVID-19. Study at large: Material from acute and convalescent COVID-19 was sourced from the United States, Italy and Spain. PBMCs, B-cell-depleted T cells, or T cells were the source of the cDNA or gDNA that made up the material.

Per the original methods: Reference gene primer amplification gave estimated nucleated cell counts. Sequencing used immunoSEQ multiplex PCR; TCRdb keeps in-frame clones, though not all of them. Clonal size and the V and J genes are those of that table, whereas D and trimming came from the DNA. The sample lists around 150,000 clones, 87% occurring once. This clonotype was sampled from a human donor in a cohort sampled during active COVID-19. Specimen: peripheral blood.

The chain's CDR3 is CASSPGGGSGETQYF. The CDR3 DNA sequence: TGTGCCAGCAGCCCAGGGGGCGGGTCCGGGGAGACCCAGTACTTC. This chain connects TRBV6-5 to TRBJ2-5, with 8 positions matching TRBD1. J gave up 5 bases and V 6 bases, and 11 bases lay outside the gene matches. Germline V gene sequence: CDR1 MNHEY, CDR2 SVGAGI. The CDR3 covers 15 residues.